This is a list of T cell receptor beta chains from one sample in a study of response to subunit inactivated influenza vaccine. MiXCR was run by TCRdb on the RT-PCR reads, yielding one entry per CDR3 protein. The table has about 530,000 distinct CDR3 sequences, approximately 13% seen once; the top ten hold 13%. The sample consisted of PBMCs from blood, taken roughly 47 days after vaccination. These receptors all stem from a man in his fifties or sixties who received an inactivated influenza vaccine. The CDR3 runs from the conserved cysteine through the conserved F or W. Each record gives: V gene, J gene, clone size, D gene, CDR3 length, CDR3 DNA, CDR3 protein. D genes are given only for firm matches. The size entry is marked missing in some rows and otherwise reads once, few, many or a size class.

v_call: TRBV18; j_call: TRBJ2-3; clone_size: -; d_call: -; cdr3_length: 15; cdr3_nt: TGTGCCAGCTCACCAGGTGCGGTAAGCACAGATACGCAGTATTTT; cdr3_aa: CASSPGAVSTDTQYF
v_call: TRBV12-3/TRBV12-4; j_call: TRBJ2-7; clone_size: many; d_call: -; cdr3_length: 13; cdr3_nt: TGTGCCAGCAGTGCGGGACAGCCGTACGAGCAGTACTTC; cdr3_aa: CASSAGQPYEQYF
v_call: TRBV28; j_call: TRBJ1-2; clone_size: few; d_call: -; cdr3_length: 18; cdr3_nt: TGTGCCAGCAGTTTCTTCTCGGGGCCAAGGGTCGGACGCTATGGCTACACCTTC; cdr3_aa: CASSFFSGPRVGRYGYTF
v_call: TRBV9; j_call: TRBJ1-1; clone_size: -; d_call: -; cdr3_length: 15; cdr3_nt: TGTGCCAGCAGCGTAAGAGCGGGGCGGAACACTGAAGCTTTCTTT; cdr3_aa: CASSVRAGRNTEAFF
v_call: TRBV29-1; j_call: TRBJ2-2; clone_size: few; d_call: TRBD2; cdr3_length: 14; cdr3_nt: TGCAGCGCCGACGGCGGGGGGGCCCCCGGGGAGCTGTTTTTT; cdr3_aa: CSADGGGAPGELFF
v_call: TRBV20-1; j_call: TRBJ1-1; clone_size: -; d_call: TRBD1; cdr3_length: 15; cdr3_nt: TGCAGTGCTAGGACGACAGGGGATTGGAACACTGAAGCTTTCTTT; cdr3_aa: CSARTTGDWNTEAFF
v_call: TRBV28; j_call: TRBJ2-7; clone_size: few; d_call: TRBD1; cdr3_length: 13; cdr3_nt: TGTGCCAGCACCCGGACAGGGCGATACGAGCAGTACTTC; cdr3_aa: CASTRTGRYEQYF
v_call: TRBV12-3/TRBV12-4; j_call: TRBJ1-2; clone_size: few; d_call: -; cdr3_length: 13; cdr3_nt: TGTGCCAGCAGTTGGACAGTTTTAGATGGCTACACCTTC; cdr3_aa: CASSWTVLDGYTF
v_call: TRBV4-1; j_call: TRBJ2-5; clone_size: -; d_call: -; cdr3_length: 13; cdr3_nt: TGCGCCAGCAGCCAAGTTTTAGGAGAGACCCAGTACTTC; cdr3_aa: CASSQVLGETQYF
v_call: TRBV14; j_call: TRBJ1-5; clone_size: few; d_call: TRBD1; cdr3_length: 15; cdr3_nt: TGTGCCAGCAGTCCAGGGGGGGGTTGGAATCAGCCCCAGCATTTT; cdr3_aa: CASSPGGGWNQPQHF
v_call: TRBV28; j_call: TRBJ2-7; clone_size: -; d_call: -; cdr3_length: 14; cdr3_nt: TGTGCCAGCAGTTTAATTGGCAGCGCCTACGAGCAGTACTTC; cdr3_aa: CASSLIGSAYEQYF
v_call: TRBV12-3/TRBV12-4; j_call: TRBJ2-5; clone_size: few; d_call: -; cdr3_length: 14; cdr3_nt: TGTGCCAGCAGATCTCGACGGGCCCAGGGGACCCAGTACTTC; cdr3_aa: CASRSRRAQGTQYF
v_call: TRBV12-3/TRBV12-4; j_call: TRBJ2-3; clone_size: few; d_call: TRBD1; cdr3_length: 16; cdr3_nt: TGTGCCAGCAGTTTAGCGGGACAGGGGTTCGCAGATACGCAGTATTTT; cdr3_aa: CASSLAGQGFADTQYF
v_call: TRBV10-3; j_call: TRBJ2-2; clone_size: -; d_call: -; cdr3_length: 15; cdr3_nt: TGTGCCATCAGTGACAACCTCAGGGGACCCGGGGAGCTGTTTTTT; cdr3_aa: CAISDNLRGPGELFF
v_call: TRBV5-1; j_call: TRBJ2-7; clone_size: many; d_call: TRBD2; cdr3_length: 16; cdr3_nt: TGCGCCAGCAGCACACTGACTAGCGGGGATTCCTACGAGCAGTACTTC; cdr3_aa: CASSTLTSGDSYEQYF
v_call: TRBV10-3; j_call: TRBJ2-1; clone_size: few; d_call: -; cdr3_length: 12; cdr3_nt: TGTGCCATCAGGTCGGAGGGTAATGAGCAGTTCTTC; cdr3_aa: CAIRSEGNEQFF
v_call: TRBV12-3/TRBV12-4; j_call: TRBJ2-7; clone_size: many; d_call: TRBD1; cdr3_length: 15; cdr3_nt: TGTGCCAGCAGTTTATGGGGACAGTTCTCCTACGAGCAGTACTTC; cdr3_aa: CASSLWGQFSYEQYF
v_call: TRBV13; j_call: TRBJ2-7; clone_size: many; d_call: -; cdr3_length: 14; cdr3_nt: TGTGCCAGCAGCTTACTCCTGCAAACCCACGAGCAGTACTTC; cdr3_aa: CASSLLLQTHEQYF
v_call: TRBV10-3; j_call: TRBJ1-2; clone_size: -; d_call: -; cdr3_length: 13; cdr3_nt: TGTGCCATCACCGCTGGGGATTGGGATGGCTACACCTTC; cdr3_aa: CAITAGDWDGYTF
v_call: TRBV12-3/TRBV12-4; j_call: TRBJ2-6; clone_size: -; d_call: TRBD2; cdr3_length: 14; cdr3_nt: TGTGCCAGCGGGAGGGACTCTGGGGCCAACGTCCTGACTTTC; cdr3_aa: CASGRDSGANVLTF
v_call: TRBV3-1; j_call: TRBJ1-2; clone_size: few; d_call: -; cdr3_length: 14; cdr3_nt: TGTGCCAGCAGCCAATTGAGGGAGACGAGCGGCTACACCTTC; cdr3_aa: CASSQLRETSGYTF
v_call: TRBV9; j_call: TRBJ2-5; clone_size: -; d_call: -; cdr3_length: 15; cdr3_nt: TGTGCCAGCAGCGTAGGTTTGGGGTCCCAAGAGACCCAGTACTTC; cdr3_aa: CASSVGLGSQETQYF